The clone carrying this TCR beta chain was observed many times. Its antigen is currently unknown. This record belongs to a study of regulatory T cells in long-lasting Graves disease. Study results and limitations: TCR diversity in persistent Graves' patients was below that of newly diagnosed ones.

Researchers made TCR beta libraries by using iRepertoire HTBI primers and running Arm-PCR on CDR3 regions. Using its own MiXCR run on the multiplex PCR reads, TCRdb lists one record per CDR3 protein. The sample holds under 500,000 distinct CDR3 sequences, 16% seen once. Time point specified: newly diagnosed GD, antithyroid drugs for less than 3 months. Preparation of the TCR library used RNA extracted from PBMCs. These data were likewise used in another study, on T cells in Graves' hyperthyroidism and ophthalmopathy. That investigation notes: Disease duration under 2 months; hyperthyroidism patients were aged 18 to 65. Each diagnosis drew on symptoms, thyroxine, TRAb, thyroid ultrasound and orbital computed tomography findings.

The receptor's source is a woman younger than 45 with Graves disease. The sequenced sample was peripheral blood mononuclear cells (PBMCs), obtained at new diagnosis, from a patient treated with antithyroid drugs.

CDR3 amino acids: CASRGQSTDTQYF. As DNA, the CDR3 is TGTGCCAGCAGGGGGCAAAGCACAGATACGCAGTATTTT. The rearrangement links TRBV3-1 to TRBJ2-3, with D maybe TRBD1 (5 bases). V lost 6 bases and J lost 0, with 7 bases in between. Germline CDR1 reads LGHDT; CDR2 reads YNNKEL (reference sequence). The CDR3 totals 13 residues.